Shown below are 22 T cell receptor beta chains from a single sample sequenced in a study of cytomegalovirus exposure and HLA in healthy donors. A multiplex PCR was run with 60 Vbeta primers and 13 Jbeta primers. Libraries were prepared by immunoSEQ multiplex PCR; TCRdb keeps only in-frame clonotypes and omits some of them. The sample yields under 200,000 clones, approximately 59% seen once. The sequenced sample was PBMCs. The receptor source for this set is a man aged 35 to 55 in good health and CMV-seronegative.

Here the CDR3 reads CASRDIGNTIYF. The CDR3 coding sequence is TGTGCCAGCAGAGACATTGGAAACACCATATATTTT. The chain joins TRBV27 to TRBJ1-3; D is ambiguous. The CDR3 is 12 residues long. CDR1 and CDR2 (germline): MNHEY, SMNVEV (reference sequence). Trimming took off 6 bases at V and 3 bases at J, with 6 bases between the two ends.

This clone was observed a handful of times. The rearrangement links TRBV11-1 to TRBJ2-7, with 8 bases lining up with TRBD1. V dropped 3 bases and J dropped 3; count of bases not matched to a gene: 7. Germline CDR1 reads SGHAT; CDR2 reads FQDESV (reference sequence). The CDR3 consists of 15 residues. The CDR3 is CASSLQRQGIYEQYF. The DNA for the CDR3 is TGTGCCAGCAGCTTGCAGCGACAGGGGATCTACGAGCAGTACTTC.

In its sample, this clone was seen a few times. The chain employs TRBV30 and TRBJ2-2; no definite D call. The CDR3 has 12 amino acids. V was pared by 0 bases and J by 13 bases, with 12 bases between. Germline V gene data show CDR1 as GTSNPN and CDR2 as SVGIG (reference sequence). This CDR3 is CAWSVPTTSLFF. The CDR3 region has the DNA TGTGCCTGGAGTGTCCCAACTACATCGCTGTTTTTT.

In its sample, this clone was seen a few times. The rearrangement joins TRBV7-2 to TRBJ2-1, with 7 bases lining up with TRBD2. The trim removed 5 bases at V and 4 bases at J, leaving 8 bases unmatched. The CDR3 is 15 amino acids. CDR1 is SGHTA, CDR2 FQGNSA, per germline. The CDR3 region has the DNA TGTGCCAGCAGCCTCAGACTAGCCGGGTACAATGAGCAGTTCTTC. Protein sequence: CASSLRLAGYNEQFF.

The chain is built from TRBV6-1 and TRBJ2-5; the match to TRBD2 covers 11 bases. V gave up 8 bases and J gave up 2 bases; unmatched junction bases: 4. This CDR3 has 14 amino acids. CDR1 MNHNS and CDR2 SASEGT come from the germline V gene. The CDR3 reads CASAWTSGQETQYF. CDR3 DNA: TGTGCCAGCGCCTGGACTAGCGGGCAAGAGACCCAGTACTTC.

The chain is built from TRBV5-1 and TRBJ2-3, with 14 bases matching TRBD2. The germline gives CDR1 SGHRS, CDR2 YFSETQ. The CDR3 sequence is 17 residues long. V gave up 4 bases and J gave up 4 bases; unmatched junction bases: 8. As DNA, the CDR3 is TGCGCCAGCAGCCACCTGACTAGCGGGAGGGCCGCAGATACGCAGTATTTT. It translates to CASSHLTSGRAADTQYF. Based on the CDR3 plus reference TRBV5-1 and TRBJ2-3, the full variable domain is KAGVTQTPRYLIKTRGQQVTLSCSPISGHRSVSWYQQTPGQGLQFLFEYFSETQRNKGNFPGRFSGRQFSNSRSEMNVSTLELGDSALYLCASSHLTSGRAADTQYFGPGTRLTVL.

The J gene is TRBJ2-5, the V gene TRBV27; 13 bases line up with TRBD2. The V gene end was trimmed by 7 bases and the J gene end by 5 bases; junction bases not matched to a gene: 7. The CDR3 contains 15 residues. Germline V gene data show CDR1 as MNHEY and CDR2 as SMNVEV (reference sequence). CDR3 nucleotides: TGTGCCAGCACCAGACTAGCGGGAGGAATGGAGACCCAGTACTTC. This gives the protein CASTRLAGGMETQYF.

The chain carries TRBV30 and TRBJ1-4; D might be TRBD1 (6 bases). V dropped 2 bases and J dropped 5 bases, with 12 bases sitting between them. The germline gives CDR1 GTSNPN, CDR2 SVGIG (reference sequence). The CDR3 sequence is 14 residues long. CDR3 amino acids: CAWSRGGGNEKLFF. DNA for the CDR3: TGTGCCTGGAGTCGAGGGGGGGGGAATGAAAAACTGTTTTTT.

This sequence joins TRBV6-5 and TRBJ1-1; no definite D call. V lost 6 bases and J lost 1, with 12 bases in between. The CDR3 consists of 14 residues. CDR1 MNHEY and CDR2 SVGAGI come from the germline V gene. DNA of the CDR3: TGTGCCAGCAGCTCCTACAGCTCGAACACTGAAGCTTTCTTT. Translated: CASSSYSSNTEAFF.

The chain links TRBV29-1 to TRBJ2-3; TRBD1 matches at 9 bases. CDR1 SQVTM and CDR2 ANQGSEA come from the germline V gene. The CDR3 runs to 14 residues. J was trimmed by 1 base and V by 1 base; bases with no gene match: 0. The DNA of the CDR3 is TGCAGCGTTGAAGGGACAGGGGGCACAGATACGCAGTATTTT. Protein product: CSVEGTGGTDTQYF.

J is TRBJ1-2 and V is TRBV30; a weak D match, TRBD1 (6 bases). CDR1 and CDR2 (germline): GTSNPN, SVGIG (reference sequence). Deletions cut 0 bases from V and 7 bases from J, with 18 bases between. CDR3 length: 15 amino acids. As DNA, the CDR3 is TGTGCCTGGAGTGTTCGGGTGCAGGGACAAGGTGGCTACACCTTC. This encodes CAWSVRVQGQGGYTF.

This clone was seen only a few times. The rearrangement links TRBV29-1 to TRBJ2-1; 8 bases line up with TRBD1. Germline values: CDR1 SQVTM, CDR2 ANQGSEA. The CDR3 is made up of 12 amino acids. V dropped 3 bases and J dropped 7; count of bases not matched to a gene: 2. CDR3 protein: CSVDQGANEQFF. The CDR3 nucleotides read TGCAGCGTTGACCAGGGGGCGAATGAGCAGTTCTTC.

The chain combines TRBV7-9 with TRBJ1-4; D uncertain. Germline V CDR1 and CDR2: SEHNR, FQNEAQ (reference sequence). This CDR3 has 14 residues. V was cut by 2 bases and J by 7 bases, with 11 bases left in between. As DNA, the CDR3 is TGTGCCAGCAGCTTAACTGATGGGCTTGAAAAACTGTTTTTT. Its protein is CASSLTDGLEKLFF.

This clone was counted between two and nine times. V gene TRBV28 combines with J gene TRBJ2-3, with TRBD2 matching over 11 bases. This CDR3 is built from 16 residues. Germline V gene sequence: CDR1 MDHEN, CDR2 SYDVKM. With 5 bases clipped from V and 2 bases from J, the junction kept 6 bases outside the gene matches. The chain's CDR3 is CASSPSSGRTTDTQYF. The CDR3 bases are TGTGCCAGCAGTCCATCTAGCGGGAGGACCACAGATACGCAGTATTTT.

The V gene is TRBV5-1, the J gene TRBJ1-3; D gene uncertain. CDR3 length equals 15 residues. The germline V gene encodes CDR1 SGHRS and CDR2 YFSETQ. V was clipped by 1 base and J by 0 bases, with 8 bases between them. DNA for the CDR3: TGCGCCAGCAGCTTGAGCGAAACCTCTGGAAACACCATATATTTT. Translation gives CASSLSETSGNTIYF.

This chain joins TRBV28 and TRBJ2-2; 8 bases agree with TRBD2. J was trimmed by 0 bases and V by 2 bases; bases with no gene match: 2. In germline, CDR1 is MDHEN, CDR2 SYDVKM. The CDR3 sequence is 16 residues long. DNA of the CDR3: TGTGCCAGCAGTTTAGGAGCGGGGGCGAACACCGGGGAGCTGTTTTTT. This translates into CASSLGAGANTGELFF.

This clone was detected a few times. As DNA, the CDR3 is TGTGCCAGCAGCACCAAGAGCCTTACCTACGAGCAGTACTTC. It specifies CASSTKSLTYEQYF. This rearrangement joins TRBV7-9 to TRBJ2-5; D is ambiguous. The J call may be in error: the DNA end matches TRBJ2-7 better. The V gene's germline CDR1 is SEHNR and CDR2 FQNEAQ (reference sequence). There are 14 residues in the CDR3.

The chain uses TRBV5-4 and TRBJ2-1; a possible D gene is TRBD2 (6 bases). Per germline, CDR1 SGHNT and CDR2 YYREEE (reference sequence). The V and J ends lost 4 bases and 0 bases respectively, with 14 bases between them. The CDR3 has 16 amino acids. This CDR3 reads CASSEGTSGSYNEQFF. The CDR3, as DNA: TGTGCCAGCAGCGAGGGGACTTCGGGCTCCTACAATGAGCAGTTCTTC. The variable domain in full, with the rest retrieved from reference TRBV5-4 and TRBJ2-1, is ETGVTQSPTHLIKTRGQQVTLRCSSQSGHNTVSWYQQALGQGPQFIFQYYREEENGRGNFPPRFSGLQFPNYSSELNVNALELDDSALYLCASSEGTSGSYNEQFFGPGTRLTVL.

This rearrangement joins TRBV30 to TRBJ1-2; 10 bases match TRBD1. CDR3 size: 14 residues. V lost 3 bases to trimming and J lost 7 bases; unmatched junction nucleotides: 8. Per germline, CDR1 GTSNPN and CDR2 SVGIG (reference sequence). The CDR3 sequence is CAWSDRGRLGGYTF. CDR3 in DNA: TGTGCCTGGAGCGACAGGGGGCGCTTGGGTGGCTACACCTTC.

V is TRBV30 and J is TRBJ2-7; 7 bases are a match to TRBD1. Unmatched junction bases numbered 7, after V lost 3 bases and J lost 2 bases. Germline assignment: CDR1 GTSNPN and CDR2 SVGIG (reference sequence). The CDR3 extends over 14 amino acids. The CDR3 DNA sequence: TGTGCCTGGAGCCGGGACAGCAGAACCTACGAGCAGTACTTC. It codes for CAWSRDSRTYEQYF. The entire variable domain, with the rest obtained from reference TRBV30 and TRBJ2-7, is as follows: SQTIHQWPATLVQPVGSPLSLECTVEGTSNPNLYWYRQAAGRGLQLLFYSVGIGQISSEVPQNLSASRPQDRQFILSSKKLLLSDSGFYLCAWSRDSRTYEQYFGPGTRLTVT.

CDR3 loop: CASSPGTGPAAEAFF. CDR3 DNA: TGTGCCAGCAGCCCTGGGACAGGACCGGCTGCTGAAGCTTTCTTT. The chain recombines TRBV6-5 with TRBJ1-1; TRBD1 matches at 8 bases. Germline assignment: CDR1 MNHEY and CDR2 SVGAGI. The trim removed 6 bases at V and 6 bases at J, leaving 12 bases unmatched. The CDR3 length is 15 residues.

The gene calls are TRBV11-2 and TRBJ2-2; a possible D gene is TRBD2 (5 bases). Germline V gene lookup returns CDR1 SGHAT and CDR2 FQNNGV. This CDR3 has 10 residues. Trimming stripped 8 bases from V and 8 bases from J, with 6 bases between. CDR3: CASGGGELFF. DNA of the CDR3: TGTGCCAGCGGCGGGGGGGAGCTGTTTTTT.